Detailed here is one T cell receptor beta chain. Germline-derived CDR1 and CDR2 are GTSNPN and SVGIG (reference sequence). CDR3 length: 18 amino acids. V dropped 3 bases and J dropped 1; count of bases not matched to a gene: 15. The authors' processing: Reference gene primer amplification gave estimated nucleated cell counts. The assay was immunoSEQ multiplex PCR, and TCRdb's table has in-frame clones only and misses some. That table gives V, J and clone size, and the DNA gave D and trimming. The data show roughly 250,000 clones, around 88% seen once. These data are taken from a study of blood T cell repertoires in COVID-19. For the study at large: The origin of the acute and convalescent COVID-19 samples was the United States, Italy and Spain. T cells, B-cell-depleted T cells, or PBMCs supplied cDNA or gDNA.

The clonotype was recovered from a man younger than 40 with acute or convalescent COVID-19. Sequencing was carried out using peripheral blood. The V and J genes are TRBV30 and TRBJ2-4; TRBD2 agrees at 7 bases. The CDR3 nucleotides read TGTGCCTGGAGGAATACTAGCGCCGAAGGTCTGGCCAAAAACATTCAGTACTTC. Its protein product is CAWRNTSAEGLAKNIQYF.